This T cell receptor (beta chain) was observed in a study of blood T cells in healthy people across ages. This CDR3 contains 16 residues. Germline V lookup: CDR1 MGHRA, CDR2 YSYEKL. For the second PCR, which ran for roughly 7 to 11 cycles, a sample-barcoded 5' primer and a J-beta primer mix were used. The template-switch adaptor, which had 12 random nucleotides, put a tag on each cDNA molecule. Via MiXCR, TCRdb re-called the 5' RACE reads, giving one row per CDR3 protein. The sample lists 760,000 or so distinct CDR3 sequences; 20% to 25% were seen once. This sample was also put to use in a study of T cells of mothers and their children. From that second work: Reverse transcription into cDNA received all extracted RNA, at about 1.5 ug per 15 ul.

The TCR was taken from a boy between 5 and 17 years old in good health. The sample taken for sequencing was blood. This chain connects TRBV4-1 to TRBJ2-5, with D perhaps being TRBD1 or TRBD2 (5 bases each). TRBJ2-7 matches the DNA end more closely, so the J call is doubtful. CDR3 loop: CASSQTRGSRPYEQYF. The CDR3 region has the DNA TGCGCCAGCAGCCAAACACGGGGCTCTAGACCCTACGAGCAGTACTTC.